These 17 T cell receptor beta chains originate from one sample sequenced in a study of neurological immune-mediated disorders. A single record per CDR3 protein comes from TCRdb applying MiXCR to the 5' RACE reads. The sample records 15,000 to 20,000 distinct CDR3 sequences, 6% to 8% being singletons. Sequenced input: CD8+ T cells from blood. The source of these receptors is a young woman with HTLV-1-associated myelopathy (HAM/TSP).

The sample holds a few counts of this clonotype. V is TRBV20-1 and J is TRBJ1-5; no clear D. The CDR3 totals 14 residues. Germline V gives CDR1 DFQATT, CDR2 SNEGSKA (reference sequence). V was trimmed by 0 bases and J by 5 bases, leaving 11 bases between them. CDR3 in amino acids: CSAREYTSDQPQHF. CDR3 coding DNA: TGCAGTGCTAGAGAATATACCTCAGATCAGCCCCAGCATTTT.

Points on this clonotype: This may be a read error, as it is one base from a much larger clone. The rearrangement joins TRBV7-9 to TRBJ2-1, with D uncertain. The V gene lost 5 bases and the J gene lost 7 bases, with 9 bases spanning the gap. There are 12 residues in the CDR3. Per germline, CDR1 SEHNR and CDR2 FQNEAQ (reference sequence). The CDR3 here is CASSNARNEQFF. CDR3 DNA: TGTGCCAGCAGCAATGCAAGAAATGAGCAGTTCTTC.

This clonotype was detected ten times or more. The chain joins TRBV10-2 to TRBJ2-1; D is uncertain. Per the germline V gene, CDR1 is WSHSY and CDR2 is SAAADI. The ends were cut back, 9 bases at V and 6 bases at J, with 18 bases in the middle. The CDR3 runs to 14 residues. CDR3 sequence: CASSPQHRANEQFF. DNA for the CDR3: TGCGCCAGTTCACCACAGCACCGGGCCAATGAGCAGTTCTTC.

This clonotype came up many times. The rearrangement uses TRBV7-9 and TRBJ2-7; D gene uncertain. CDR1 and CDR2 from the germline V gene are SEHNR and FQNEAQ (reference sequence). The CDR3 covers 14 residues. The ends were cut back, 3 bases at V and 1 base at J, with 10 bases in the middle. CDR3: CASSFPIVSYEQYF. CDR3 DNA: TGTGCCAGCAGCTTCCCGATTGTTTCCTACGAGCAGTACTTC.

This clonotype came up many times. The chain joins TRBV10-3 to TRBJ1-5; D remains ambiguous. The CDR3 spans 13 residues. Germline loops: CDR1 ENHRY, CDR2 SYGVKD. V shed 6 bases and J shed 1 base, with 7 bases lying between them. CDR3 coding DNA: TGTGCCATCAGAAACGGGAGCAATCAGCCCCAGCATTTT. This translates into CAIRNGSNQPQHF.

At least ten counts were recorded for this clonotype. This chain links TRBV6-5 with TRBJ2-1; 9 bases agree with TRBD1. With V trimmed by 2 bases and J by 7 bases, 9 bases remained unmatched. This CDR3 region has 16 residues. Per germline, CDR1 MNHEY and CDR2 SVGAGI. In DNA, the CDR3 is TGTGCCAGCAGTTACGAGACAGGGGGGGATAAGAATGAGCAGTTCTTC. The encoded protein is CASSYETGGDKNEQFF.

This clonotype was seen ten or more times. This chain uses TRBV20-1 with TRBJ2-7; D could derive from TRBD1 or TRBD2 (5 bases each). Trimming stripped 0 bases from V and 5 bases from J, with 20 bases between. This CDR3 region has 16 residues. Germline loops: CDR1 DFQATT, CDR2 SNEGSKA (reference sequence). The CDR3 DNA is TGCAGTGCTAGAGATAGTGATTATGGGGGAATCCACGAGCAGTACTTC. Amino acid sequence: CSARDSDYGGIHEQYF.

The V and J genes are TRBV7-6 and TRBJ2-7, with D perhaps TRBD1 (6 bases). The CDR3 sequence is 15 residues long. Germline loops: CDR1 SGHVS, CDR2 FNYEAQ. V was shortened by 2 bases and J by 3 bases, with 14 bases between the two germline ends. Here the CDR3 DNA reads TGTGCCAGCAGCTTAAAGGTACAGGGAGACTACGAGCAGTACTTC. Translating it yields CASSLKVQGDYEQYF.

This clonotype appeared many times. The J gene is TRBJ1-2, the V gene TRBV15; D unclear. The germline gives CDR1 LNHNV, CDR2 YYDKDF (reference sequence). This CDR3 is built from 14 residues. V was shortened by 3 bases and J by 4 bases, with 12 bases between the two germline ends. CDR3 bases: TGTGCCACCAGCAGGACACAACCAAGCTATGGCTACACCTTC. Protein sequence: CATSRTQPSYGYTF.

This clonotype was counted many times. This sequence joins TRBV19 and TRBJ2-7, with D perhaps given as TRBD1 or TRBD2 (5 bases each). Germline V gene lookup returns CDR1 LNHDA and CDR2 SQIVND (reference sequence). V lost 3 bases, J lost 0 bases, and 12 bases lay in between. This CDR3 contains 15 residues. CDR3 protein: CASSIGAGSSYEQYF. For the CDR3, the DNA is TGTGCCAGTAGTATTGGGGCAGGGAGCTCCTACGAGCAGTACTTC.

This clonotype is judged medium-sized (0.01 to 0.1%). The gene calls are TRBV29-1 and TRBJ1-1, with TRBD1 identical over 9 bases. J gave up 8 bases and V 0 bases, and 10 bases lay outside the gene matches. The length of the CDR3 is 15 residues. Germline V gene sequence: CDR1 SQVTM, CDR2 ANQGSEA. The CDR3 nucleotides are TGCAGCGTTGAAGATCTAGGGACAGGGTTTTCCGAAGCTTTCTTT. Protein product: CSVEDLGTGFSEAFF.

This clonotype was seen repeatedly, ten times or more. The V call is TRBV9, the J call TRBJ2-3; the D call may be TRBD1 or TRBD2 (6 bases each). Trimming took off 3 bases at V and 0 bases at J, with 8 bases between the two ends. This CDR3 is built from 14 residues. Germline assignment: CDR1 SGDLS and CDR2 YYNGEE. CDR3 amino acids: CASSEGGSTDTQYF. In DNA, the CDR3 is TGTGCCAGCAGCGAGGGGGGCAGCACAGATACGCAGTATTTT.

This clonotype was counted at least ten times. The gene calls are TRBV19 and TRBJ1-1, with TRBD1 as a possible D gene (5 bases). CDR1 is LNHDA, CDR2 SQIVND, per germline (reference sequence). This CDR3 is 14 amino acids long. V shed 10 bases and J shed 2 bases, with 17 bases lying between them. CDR3 DNA: TGTGCCACTCTCAAGACAGCAATTAACACTGAAGCTTTCTTT. It codes for CATLKTAINTEAFF.

Many counts were recorded for this clonotype. The V gene is TRBV6-5, the J gene TRBJ2-3, with D tentatively TRBD2 (5 bases). V was clipped by 8 bases and J by 7 bases, with 13 bases between them. CDR1 is MNHEY, CDR2 SVGAGI, per germline. The CDR3 covers 12 residues. The CDR3 DNA follows: TGTGCCAGCGGCGGGTATAGACATACGCAGTATTTT. Translated, it gives CASGGYRHTQYF.

This clonotype was observed many times. The chain couples TRBV6-5 to TRBJ2-7; weak D call: TRBD1 (5 bases). V lost 5 bases to trimming and J lost 3 bases, with 14 bases between them. The CDR3 is made up of 14 amino acids. Germline V lookup: CDR1 MNHEY, CDR2 SVGAGI. The CDR3 DNA reads TGTGCCAGCAGTAAAGGGGTGATCGGCTACGAGCAGTACTTC. This gives the protein CASSKGVIGYEQYF.

The sample holds many counts of this clonotype. This chain joins TRBV7-6 and TRBJ2-2; 7 positions agree with TRBD2. In germline, CDR1 is SGHVS, CDR2 FNYEAQ. The CDR3 has 16 residues. V trimming: 1 base; J trimming: 5 bases; junction bases outside the gene matches: 7. CDR3 protein: CASSLGSSGDTGELFF. CDR3 DNA sequence: TGTGCCAGCAGCTTAGGTAGCAGCGGGGATACCGGGGAGCTGTTTTTT.

The chain employs TRBV20-1 and TRBJ2-7, with TRBD1 as a possible D gene (5 bases). Germline lookup yields CDR1 DFQATT and CDR2 SNEGSKA (reference sequence). The CDR3 is 12 amino acids. Trimming pared 5 bases from V and 5 bases from J, leaving 13 bases between. The CDR3 DNA reads TGCAGTGCTTGGGGCCCAACCAACGAGCAGTACTTC. Protein: CSAWGPTNEQYF.